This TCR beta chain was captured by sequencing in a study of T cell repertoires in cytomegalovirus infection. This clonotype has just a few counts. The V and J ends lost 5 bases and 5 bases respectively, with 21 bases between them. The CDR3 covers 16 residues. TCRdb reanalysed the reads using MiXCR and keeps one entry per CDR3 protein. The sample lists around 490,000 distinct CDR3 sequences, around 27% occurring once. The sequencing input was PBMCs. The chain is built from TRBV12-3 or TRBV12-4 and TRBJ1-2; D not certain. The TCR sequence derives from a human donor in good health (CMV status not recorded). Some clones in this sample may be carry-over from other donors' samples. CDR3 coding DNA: TGTGCCAGCAGTCCTGGACTGTCACCCACACCATATGGCTACACCTTC. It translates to CASSPGLSPTPYGYTF.